These 32 T cell receptor beta chains share one sample of origin, sequenced in a study of blood T cell repertoires in COVID-19. The data were produced by immunoSEQ multiplex PCR, yet TCRdb's version contains in-frame clones alone and is incomplete. The sample lists about 100,000 clones; more than 90% were seen once. Specimen: peripheral blood. These receptors were obtained from a man aged 18 to 30 with acute or convalescent COVID-19.

V and J are TRBV6-5 and TRBJ2-1; a weak D match, TRBD1 (5 bases). CDR3 length: 13 amino acids. Germline CDR1 reads MNHEY; CDR2 reads SVGAGI. V was clipped by 5 bases and J by 6 bases, with 11 bases between them. DNA for the CDR3: TGTGCCAGCAGTCATAGGGGCCTCAATGAGCAGTTCTTC. Translation gives CASSHRGLNEQFF.

The chain recombines TRBV6-5 with TRBJ1-3; no clear D gene. This CDR3 is 16 amino acids long. The germline V and J ends were trimmed by 2 bases and 3 bases, with 14 bases remaining between them. CDR1 and CDR2 (germline): MNHEY, SVGAGI. The DNA of the CDR3 is TGTGCCAGCAGTTACACCGGGTCCAGTGGTGGAAACACCATATATTTT. Protein sequence: CASSYTGSSGGNTIYF.

V is TRBV5-4 and J is TRBJ2-5; 11 bases are shared with TRBD2. The CDR3 contains 14 residues. The V and J ends lost 0 bases and 5 bases, in that order; junction bases with no gene match: 0. CDR1 and CDR2 from the germline V gene are SGHNT and YYREEE (reference sequence). CDR3 nucleotides: TGTGCCAGCAGCTTGGCTAGCGGGAGGGAGACCCAGTACTTC. Its translation: CASSLASGRETQYF.

V and J are TRBV20-1 and TRBJ1-3; D call uncertain. Per the germline V gene, CDR1 is DFQATT and CDR2 is SNEGSKA (reference sequence). Trimming took 6 bases from V and 3 from J, leaving 6 bases between them. This CDR3 spans 11 amino acids. The CDR3, as DNA: TGCAGTGCCTCGGGTGGAAACACCATATATTTT. Its translation: CSASGGNTIYF.

The gene calls are TRBV7-9 and TRBJ2-5, with 9 bases that match TRBD2. This CDR3 has 14 amino acids. Germline loops: CDR1 SEHNR, CDR2 FQNEAQ (reference sequence). With V trimmed by 5 bases and J by 6 bases, 7 bases remained unmatched. CDR3: CASSPGTSIQTQYF. The CDR3 nucleotides are TGTGCCAGCAGCCCCGGGACTAGCATACAGACCCAGTACTTC.

The V and J genes are TRBV27 and TRBJ2-7; the D is unclear. Germline CDR1 MNHEY, CDR2 SMNVEV (reference sequence). Trimming removed 3 bases at V and 3 bases at J, with 12 bases between. The CDR3 is made up of 14 amino acids. CDR3: CASSFLGEIYEQYF. The CDR3 bases are TGTGCCAGCAGTTTTCTCGGAGAGATCTACGAGCAGTACTTC.

This sequence joins TRBV11-3 and TRBJ2-3; D unclear. Trimming took 5 bases from V and 2 from J, leaving 5 bases between them. Germline assignment: CDR1 SGHNT and CDR2 YENEEA. The CDR3 is 12 amino acids. The CDR3 region has the DNA TGTGCCAGCAGCACTTCCACAGATACGCAGTATTTT. Residues: CASSTSTDTQYF.

The chain recombines TRBV18 with TRBJ1-5; D uncertain. Germline V lookup: CDR1 KGHSH, CDR2 LQKENI. The V end lost 3 bases, the J end lost 0 bases, and 9 bases lay between the germline ends. The CDR3 runs to 15 residues. Here the CDR3 DNA reads TGTGCCAGCTCACCGACAATGGATAGCAATCAGCCCCAGCATTTT. Its protein is CASSPTMDSNQPQHF.

The chain combines TRBV5-6 with TRBJ2-7, with D unclear. There are 15 residues in the CDR3. V shed 7 bases and J shed 0 bases, with 17 bases lying between them. Germline V gene lookup returns CDR1 SGHDT and CDR2 YYEEEE. Here the CDR3 reads CASGHGQLLSYEQYF. CDR3 coding DNA: TGTGCCAGCGGTCATGGGCAGCTTCTCTCCTACGAGCAGTACTTC. Using reference TRBV5-6 and TRBJ2-7 for the parts outside the CDR3, the full variable domain is DAGVTQSPTHLIKTRGQQVTLRCSPKSGHDTVSWYQQALGQGPQFIFQYYEEEERQRGNFPDRFSGHQFPNYSSELNVNALLLGDSALYLCASGHGQLLSYEQYFGPGTRLTVT.

The chain links TRBV3-1 (or the pseudogene TRBV3-2) to TRBJ1-3; 8 positions match TRBD1. The CDR3 runs to 17 residues. Trimming at V came to 6 bases and at J to 0 bases, leaving 10 bases not matched to a gene. From germline, CDR1 is LGHDT and CDR2 YNNKEL (reference sequence). The CDR3 DNA reads TGTGCCAGCAGTCTCGACAGGGGAGCAGACTCTGGAAACACCATATATTTT. Translating gives CASSLDRGADSGNTIYF.

J is TRBJ1-1 and V is TRBV9; 8 bases are a match to TRBD1. Germline trimming cut 6 bases from V and 3 bases from J; bases unmatched to any gene: 25. The CDR3 covers 20 residues. Germline-derived CDR1 and CDR2 are SGDLS and YYNGEE. In DNA form, the CDR3 reads TGTGCCAGCACCAAGAACCTTGGACAGGGAAATATAGTTGCTGACACTGAAGCTTTCTTT. Its protein product is CASTKNLGQGNIVADTEAFF.

The chain uses TRBV4-1 and TRBJ1-1; perhaps TRBD1 as D (5 bases). Looked up from germline, CDR1 is MGHRA and CDR2 is YSYEKL. Deletions cut 3 bases from V and 0 bases from J, with 8 bases between. The CDR3 totals 14 residues. For the CDR3, the DNA is TGCGCCAGCAGCCAGGGGCTCATGAACACTGAAGCTTTCTTT. It is translated as CASSQGLMNTEAFF.

This clone was observed a single time. This sequence joins TRBV18 and TRBJ2-7; D is undetermined. The CDR3 is 17 amino acids. With 1 base removed from V and 0 bases from J, the gap between germline ends came to 16 bases. Per germline, CDR1 KGHSH and CDR2 LQKENI. CDR3 residues: CASSPLPVFTVSYEQYF. The CDR3 DNA reads TGTGCCAGCTCACCACTGCCGGTATTCACAGTCTCCTACGAGCAGTACTTC.

The rearrangement joins TRBV10-3 to TRBJ2-1; 7 nucleotides match TRBD2. The CDR3 has 15 amino acids. Germline loops: CDR1 ENHRY, CDR2 SYGVKD. J lost 5 bases, V lost 4 bases, and 8 bases had no gene match. CDR3 sequence reads: CAISVRGAGDNEQFF. CDR3 coding DNA: TGTGCCATCAGTGTGCGGGGCGCGGGGGACAATGAGCAGTTCTTC.

This clone has a single count. At one of its ends the junction is not consistent with the germline gene, which may arise from a read error. This chain links TRBV30 with TRBJ1-2, with 11 bases lining up with TRBD1. Germline loops: CDR1 GTSNPN, CDR2 SVGIG (reference sequence). The CDR3 is made up of 14 amino acids. CDR3 bases: TGTGCCTGGAATCGTAACTCTGGACAGGGGGCCCTTCGCTTC. Translation: CAWNRNSGQGALRF. The full variable domain, completed using reference TRBV30 and TRBJ1-2, is SQTIHQWPATLVQPVGSPLSLECTVEGTSNPNLYWYRQAAGRGLQLLFYSVGIGQISSEVPQNLSASRPQDRQFILSSKKLLLSDSGFYLCAWNRNSGQGALRFGSGTRLTVV.

V is TRBV6-4 and J is TRBJ2-1; no definite D call. V was shortened by 3 bases and J by 5 bases, with 8 bases between the two germline ends. Germline V gene lookup returns CDR1 MRHNA and CDR2 SNTAGT. The CDR3 runs to 13 residues. The CDR3 sequence: CASSESDDNEQFF. The CDR3 nucleotides read TGTGCCAGCAGTGAAAGCGACGACAATGAGCAGTTCTTC.

The chain carries TRBV2 and TRBJ2-7; tentative D call: TRBD1 (6 bases). Germline V lookup: CDR1 SNHLY, CDR2 FYNNEI. This CDR3 spans 14 amino acids. V was cut by 2 bases and J by 6 bases, with 14 bases left in between. CDR3 DNA: TGTGCCAGCAGTGAAAGTCAGGGGACCGTCGAGCAGTACTTC. Its translation is CASSESQGTVEQYF.

The chain links TRBV5-1 to TRBJ2-7; 9 bases are a match to TRBD2. The CDR3 totals 14 residues. Germline CDR1 reads SGHRS; CDR2 reads YFSETQ. The V segment lost 4 bases and the J segment 3 bases; nucleotides outside the gene matches: 5. Here the CDR3 reads CASSTSGGLYEQYF. The CDR3 DNA follows: TGCGCCAGCAGCACGAGCGGGGGGCTCTACGAGCAGTACTTC.

This clone showed up just once. The rearrangement uses TRBV14 and TRBJ2-2, with 10 bases lining up with TRBD2. This CDR3 has 18 amino acids. CDR1 SGHDN and CDR2 FVKESK come from the germline V gene. J gave up 8 bases and V 4 bases, and 16 bases lay outside the gene matches. The CDR3 sequence is CASSPRERGGPHRGELFF. The DNA of the CDR3 is TGTGCCAGCAGCCCGAGGGAGCGGGGGGGGCCACACCGAGGGGAGCTGTTTTTT.

The rearrangement links TRBV6-5 to TRBJ1-5; a possible D gene is TRBD1 (6 bases). This CDR3 has 15 amino acids. Germline V gene data show CDR1 as MNHEY and CDR2 as SVGAGI. Trimming left V 1 base short and J 1 base short, with 8 bases between. The CDR3 DNA follows: TGTGCCAGCAGTTACTACAGGGAAAGCAATCAGCCCCAGCATTTT. This translates into CASSYYRESNQPQHF.

The chain is built from TRBV5-8 and TRBJ1-6; D is possibly TRBD1 (6 bases). Germline assignment: CDR1 SGHTS and CDR2 YDEGEE. CDR3 length equals 14 residues. Trimming removed 0 bases at V and 8 bases at J, with 9 bases between. The CDR3 reads CASSLDREYSPLHF. CDR3 nucleotides: TGTGCCAGCAGCTTGGACAGGGAATATTCACCCCTCCACTTT.

The J gene is TRBJ2-3, the V gene TRBV6-4; TRBD2 might be the D (6 bases). V was cut by 2 bases and J by 6 bases, with 18 bases left in between. Germline lookup yields CDR1 MRHNA and CDR2 SNTAGT. This CDR3 region has 16 residues. The CDR3 DNA reads as TGTGCCAGCAGTGACCGAAACGGACGGGACTTCGATACGCAGTATTTT. Translating it yields CASSDRNGRDFDTQYF.

This clone was observed once. The chain recombines TRBV30 with TRBJ1-1, with a possible D match to TRBD1 (5 bases). V was clipped by 5 bases and J by 0 bases, with 7 bases between them. Germline CDR1 and CDR2: GTSNPN and SVGIG (reference sequence). CDR3 size: 12 residues. CDR3 sequence reads: CAWGHLNTEAFF. The CDR3 DNA reads as TGTGCCTGGGGACACTTGAACACTGAAGCTTTCTTT.

The chain has TRBV27 and TRBJ1-5, with 7 nucleotides matching TRBD1. The CDR3 contains 13 residues. Germline trimming cut 9 bases from V and 3 bases from J; bases unmatched to any gene: 5. Germline CDR1 and CDR2: MNHEY and SMNVEV (reference sequence). DNA of the CDR3: TGTGCCAGTCGGGACAGTCCCAATCAGCCCCAGCATTTT. Amino acid sequence: CASRDSPNQPQHF.

The chain joins TRBV12-3 or TRBV12-4 to TRBJ1-5; D gene ambiguous. The CDR3 spans 13 residues. Trimming cost V 3 bases and J 5 bases, with 8 bases left between them. The chain's CDR3 is CASSLGGHQPQHF. The CDR3 DNA reads as TGTGCCAGCAGTTTGGGAGGGCATCAGCCCCAGCATTTT.

The chain carries TRBV19 and TRBJ1-5, with 7 bases matching TRBD1. The CDR3 has 14 amino acids. Unmatched junction bases numbered 8, after V lost 5 bases and J lost 7 bases. Germline lookup yields CDR1 LNHDA and CDR2 SQIVND (reference sequence). CDR3 in amino acids: CASSVDRVYQPQHF. CDR3 nucleotides: TGTGCCAGTAGTGTCGACAGGGTATACCAGCCCCAGCATTTT.

In its sample, this clone was seen a few times. This chain joins TRBV27 and TRBJ1-6; D call uncertain. Germline assignment: CDR1 MNHEY and CDR2 SMNVEV (reference sequence). V lost 3 bases, J lost 8 bases, and 11 bases lay in between. This CDR3 is 14 amino acids long. CDR3 residues: CASSFWADYSPLHF. CDR3 sequence (DNA): TGTGCCAGCAGTTTCTGGGCAGATTATTCACCCCTCCACTTT.

The rearrangement joins TRBV21-1 to TRBJ2-3; the table names TRBD2, a call not compared with the DNA. TRBV21-1 is a known pseudogene. This CDR3 has 22 residues. The CDR3 DNA reads as TGTGCCAGCAGCAACGTTGGAATGCGGCGCATAGATATATTATTACGCACAGATACGCAGTATTTT. Protein: CASSNVGMRRIDILLRTDTQYF.

The rearrangement joins TRBV18 to TRBJ2-1; D is ambiguous. This CDR3 has 17 residues. Germline assignment: CDR1 KGHSH and CDR2 LQKENI. The ends were cut back, 2 bases at V and 5 bases at J, with 19 bases in the middle. CDR3 amino acids: CASSPYLDALTNNEQFF. The CDR3 nucleotides are TGTGCCAGCTCACCATACCTAGACGCTCTAACTAACAATGAGCAGTTCTTC. The full variable domain, with the rest looked up from reference TRBV18 and TRBJ2-1, is NAGVMQNPRHLVRRRGQEARLRCSPMKGHSHVYWYRQLPEEGLKFMVYLQKENIIDESGMPKERFSAEFPKEGPSILRIQQVVRGDSAAYFCASSPYLDALTNNEQFFGPGTRLTVL.

The V gene is TRBV3-1 (or the pseudogene TRBV3-2), the J gene TRBJ1-1; D gene ambiguous. The CDR3 covers 14 residues. Trimming pared 1 base from V and 1 base from J, leaving 7 bases between. CDR1 LGHDT and CDR2 YNNKEL come from the germline V gene (reference sequence). The CDR3 region has the DNA TGTGCCAGCAGCCAAGTGGGGAGGAACACTGAAGCTTTCTTT. Its translation: CASSQVGRNTEAFF.

V usage is TRBV4-1 and J usage is TRBJ1-5; 7 nucleotides align to TRBD1. Germline assignment: CDR1 MGHRA and CDR2 YSYEKL. V shed 1 base and J 5 bases; nucleotides not matched to a gene: 5. The CDR3 contains 15 residues. CDR3 amino acids: CASSQAGDRYQPQHF. CDR3 nucleotides: TGCGCCAGCAGCCAAGCGGGGGACAGATATCAGCCCCAGCATTTT.

V usage is TRBV27 and J usage is TRBJ2-1; the match to TRBD2 covers 12 bases. Trimming removed 2 bases from V and 6 bases from J; junction bases left unmatched: 2. The CDR3 sequence is 15 residues long. Germline lookup yields CDR1 MNHEY and CDR2 SMNVEV (reference sequence). The CDR3 coding sequence is TGTGCCAGCAGTTTACTAGCGGGGGGGCCCAATGAGCAGTTCTTC. Translated, it gives CASSLLAGGPNEQFF.